This T cell receptor beta chain is from a study of blood T cell repertoires in COVID-19. This clone was picked up one time. Only in-frame clones appear in the TCRdb table, and some are missing; sequencing was by immunoSEQ multiplex PCR. The table includes about 62,000 clones, approximately 86% detected once. Trimming took 5 bases from V and 4 from J; bases not matched to a gene: 1. This CDR3 region has 13 residues. Germline V CDR1 and CDR2: SEHNR, FQNEAQ (reference sequence). The V gene is TRBV7-9, the J gene TRBJ1-4; 7 bases fit TRBD1. The sequencing sample was made of peripheral blood. This receptor was identified in a man aged 70-80 years with acute or convalescent COVID-19. The CDR3 protein is CASSGTVNEKLFF. CDR3 sequence (DNA): TGTGCCAGCAGCGGGACAGTTAATGAAAAACTGTTTTTT. Together with reference TRBV7-9 and TRBJ1-4, the CDR3 gives the full variable domain: DTGVSQNPRHKITKRGQNVTFRCDPISEHNRLYWYRQTLGQGPEFLTYFQNEAQLEKSRLLSDRFSAERPKGSFSTLEIQRTEQGDSAMYLCASSGTVNEKLFFGSGTQLSVL.